The entry below describes one TCR beta chain. Its antigen is as yet unknown. This sample is part of a study of CXCR3-negative and CXCR3-positive naive CD8 T cells. Preparation of TRB cDNA libraries relied on 5' RACE carrying UMI labels. TCRdb reanalyzed the 5' RACE reads, giving one entry per CDR3 protein sequence and no DNA. The sample table sets out about 40,000 distinct CDR3 sequences. The CDR3 sequence is 15 residues long. Broader study findings: Relative to memory CD8+ cells, whose diversity was much lower, both naive subsets had comparably high diversity.

This sequence originates from a human donor in good health. Some clones in this sample may be carry-over from other donors' samples. V is TRBV12-3 or TRBV12-4 and J is TRBJ2-2; with no DNA, the TCRdb D assignment of TRBD1 cannot be verified. The material sequenced was naive CXCR3- CD8+ T cells from blood. This sample's subset: CD45RO-CCR7+CD27+CD95- naive CD8+ T cells lacking CXCR3 (TNR3-). The CDR3 here is CASSLTGAYTGELFF.